These 25 T cell receptor beta chains were all obtained from the same sample, sequenced in a study of shared T cell receptors in the human thymus. Produced via immunoSEQ multiplex PCR; TCRdb's table is partial and in-frame only. The sample includes 700,000 or so clones, approximately 85% of them seen just once. These data are also associated with another study on human thymus T cells.

Input material: thymocytes. The receptors were gathered from a girl younger than two with a congenital heart defect.

The chain has TRBV25-1 and TRBJ1-3, with D possibly TRBD1 on 5 matching bases. V gave up 4 bases and J gave up 0 bases, with 19 bases separating them. CDR3 length: 18 amino acids. Germline lookup yields CDR1 MGHDK and CDR2 SYGVNS. CDR3 DNA: TGTGCCAGCAGTGGGGCGGCAGGGCACTCGTACTCTGGAAACACCATATATTTT. It specifies CASSGAAGHSYSGNTIYF.

A note on this clone: The same CDR3 arises from other DNA sequences in this sample as well. The V gene is TRBV7-3, the J gene TRBJ2-2; a possible D gene is TRBD2 (5 bases). Trimming stripped 3 bases from V and 1 base from J, with 6 bases between. The length of the CDR3 is 14 residues. The germline V gene has CDR1 SGHTA and CDR2 FQGTGA. The CDR3 bases are TGTGCCAGCAGCTTTCGGGGGAACACCGGGGAGCTGTTTTTT. It translates to CASSFRGNTGELFF.

The genes are TRBV6-5 and TRBJ1-2; weak D call: TRBD1 (6 bases). Trimming shortened V by 0 bases and J by 5 bases, and 16 bases separated the two germline ends. The CDR3 totals 16 residues. Per the germline V gene, CDR1 is MNHEY and CDR2 is SVGAGI. CDR3 loop: CASSYSGAGEGYGYTF. The CDR3 region has the DNA TGTGCCAGCAGTTACTCCGGGGCAGGGGAGGGGTATGGCTACACCTTC.

The chain combines TRBV28 with TRBJ1-1; no clear D gene. The CDR3 is 15 residues long. Germline CDR1 reads MDHEN; CDR2 reads SYDVKM. Trimming removed 4 bases at V and 3 bases at J, with 15 bases between. The CDR3 is CASSYGSRGDTEAFF. The CDR3 DNA is TGTGCCAGCAGTTATGGGTCACGGGGAGACACTGAAGCTTTCTTT.

The chain uses TRBV19 and TRBJ1-2; 12 positions match TRBD1. Germline-derived CDR1 and CDR2 are LNHDA and SQIVND (reference sequence). Trimming cost V 4 bases and J 8 bases; bases outside gene matches: 8. This CDR3 has 15 amino acids. The CDR3 loop is CASSTDSGTGGGYTF. Written as DNA, the CDR3 is TGTGCCAGTAGTACAGATTCCGGGACAGGGGGCGGCTACACCTTC.

This clone was seen once. At one boundary the junction diverges from the germline segment, which might be a read error. This chain links TRBV5-1 with TRBJ1-2, with a tentative D call TRBD1 (5 bases). Germline loops: CDR1 SGHRS, CDR2 YFSETQ. This CDR3 has 13 amino acids. The CDR3 here is CASSPEPPGSPDF. The CDR3 bases are TGCGCCAGCAGCCCCGAACCGCCAGGGTCCCCGGATTTC.

This clone was counted a few times. The chain employs TRBV28 and TRBJ2-7; the D is unclear. Deletions cut 4 bases from V and 0 bases from J, with 13 bases between. Germline CDR1 MDHEN, CDR2 SYDVKM. The CDR3 length is 15 residues. CDR3 in amino acids: CASSSASVISYEQYF. The DNA for the CDR3 is TGTGCCAGCAGTTCGGCCAGCGTAATCTCCTACGAGCAGTACTTC.

This sequence joins TRBV2 and TRBJ2-7; the D gene is possibly TRBD2 (5 bases). This CDR3 is 16 amino acids long. Trimming stripped 4 bases from V and 0 bases from J, with 16 bases between. Per germline, CDR1 SNHLY and CDR2 FYNNEI. The CDR3 loop is CASSGKSGISSYEQYF. CDR3 DNA sequence: TGTGCCAGCAGTGGAAAGTCGGGAATCAGCTCCTACGAGCAGTACTTC.

V is TRBV9 and J is TRBJ2-5, with D possibly matching TRBD1 (5 bases). CDR3 size: 19 residues. Germline-derived CDR1 and CDR2 are SGDLS and YYNGEE. The V gene lost 0 bases and the J gene lost 4 bases, with 25 bases spanning the gap. CDR3 sequence (DNA): TGTGCCAGCAGCGTAGATCCAGGGTCAAACGGTATTCCATTAGAGACCCAGTACTTC. As protein: CASSVDPGSNGIPLETQYF.

The chain links TRBV6-1 to TRBJ2-2; TRBD2 is a possible D gene (5 bases). Germline lookup yields CDR1 MNHNS and CDR2 SASEGT. This CDR3 is 18 amino acids long. V gave up 1 base and J gave up 6 bases, with 21 bases separating them. CDR3 bases: TGTGCCAGCAGTGAAGATGTGTTTTTGGGGAGAAAGGCCGGGGAGCTGTTTTTT. This codes for CASSEDVFLGRKAGELFF.

The genes are TRBV10-1 and TRBJ2-7, with D maybe TRBD1 (5 bases). The V gene lost 5 bases and the J gene lost 2 bases, with 10 bases spanning the gap. The CDR3 has 13 amino acids. From germline, CDR1 is WNHNN and CDR2 SYGVQD (reference sequence). The CDR3 spells CASSSIGAYEQYF. In nucleotides, the CDR3 is TGCGCCAGCAGTTCCATAGGGGCCTACGAGCAGTACTTC.

The chain has TRBV15 and TRBJ2-5, with D possibly matching TRBD2 (5 bases). V lost 0 bases and J 5 bases, leaving 22 bases between the germline ends. CDR3 size: 18 residues. CDR1 is LNHNV and CDR2 is YYDKDF in the germline V gene (reference sequence). The CDR3 reads CATSRDISGKEEPETQYF. CDR3 in DNA: TGTGCCACCAGCAGAGACATAAGCGGCAAAGAAGAACCGGAGACCCAGTACTTC.

This clone has a single count. This chain joins TRBV10-3 and TRBJ2-4; 7 nucleotides agree with TRBD1. V was clipped by 2 bases and J by 3 bases; unmatched bases: 10. CDR3 length: 17 residues. The germline V gene encodes CDR1 ENHRY and CDR2 SYGVKD. As DNA, the CDR3 is TGTGCCATCAGTGAGCCACGACAGGGTGGTTTCAAAAACATTCAGTACTTC. This encodes CAISEPRQGGFKNIQYF.

The V and J genes are TRBV7-2 and TRBJ2-7; 13 nucleotides agree with TRBD2. The V segment lost 1 base and the J segment 0 bases; nucleotides outside the gene matches: 3. CDR1 is SGHTA and CDR2 is FQGNSA in the germline V gene. The CDR3 contains 17 residues. The CDR3 spells CASSLEGTSGTSYEQYF. In DNA, the CDR3 is TGTGCCAGCAGCTTAGAGGGGACTAGCGGGACCTCCTACGAGCAGTACTTC.

The V call is TRBV15, the J call TRBJ1-2; D not certain. Germline CDR1 reads LNHNV; CDR2 reads YYDKDF (reference sequence). This CDR3 contains 18 residues. V lost 0 bases and J 4 bases, leaving 21 bases between the germline ends. In DNA, the CDR3 is TGTGCCACCAGCAGAGATGGTGGAGAAACCCAATCCTTCTATGGCTACACCTTC. Its protein is CATSRDGGETQSFYGYTF. Together with reference TRBV15 and TRBJ1-2, the CDR3 gives the full variable domain: DAMVIQNPRYQVTQFGKPVTLSCSQTLNHNVMYWYQQKSSQAPKLLFHYYDKDFNNEADTPDNFQSRRPNTSFCFLDIRSPGLGDTAMYLCATSRDGGETQSFYGYTFGSGTRLTVV.

The rearrangement joins TRBV2 to TRBJ1-1; no firm D call. V lost 6 bases, J lost 5 bases, and 16 bases lay in between. There are 14 residues in the CDR3. CDR1 and CDR2 from the germline V gene are SNHLY and FYNNEI. CDR3 amino acids: CASSPGPRRTEAFF. CDR3 coding DNA: TGTGCCAGCAGCCCGGGTCCGCGAAGGACTGAAGCTTTCTTT.

This clone was seen only a few times. The chain links TRBV11-2 to TRBJ2-7; D call uncertain. V was shortened by 5 bases and J by 0 bases, with 8 bases between the two germline ends. The germline V gene encodes CDR1 SGHAT and CDR2 FQNNGV. CDR3 length: 13 amino acids. CDR3 protein: CASSGRHSYEQYF. In DNA, the CDR3 is TGTGCCAGCAGCGGCAGGCACTCCTACGAGCAGTACTTC.

The J gene is TRBJ1-3, the V gene TRBV18; no clear D gene. This CDR3 spans 14 amino acids. V was trimmed by 2 bases and J by 0 bases, leaving 5 bases between them. Germline V CDR1 and CDR2: KGHSH, LQKENI. The CDR3 bases are TGTGCCAGCTCACCAAGGAGCTCTGGAAACACCATATATTTT. Translation gives CASSPRSSGNTIYF.

The chain employs TRBV13 and TRBJ1-2; no definite D call. Germline CDR1 and CDR2: PRHDT and FYEKMQ (reference sequence). This CDR3 comprises 12 residues. Trimming cost V 3 bases and J 7 bases, with 9 bases left between them. The chain's CDR3 is CASSFTRGGYTF. The CDR3 coding sequence is TGTGCCAGCAGCTTCACTCGGGGTGGCTACACCTTC.

The V gene is TRBV7-2, the J gene TRBJ2-5; 9 bases fit TRBD1. The V gene's germline CDR1 is SGHTA and CDR2 FQGNSA. V was pared by 5 bases and J by 3 bases, with 10 bases of the junction left unmatched. This CDR3 has 16 amino acids. The CDR3 is CASSRPKDRGKETQYF. The CDR3 nucleotides read TGTGCCAGCAGCCGCCCAAAGGACAGGGGCAAAGAGACCCAGTACTTC.

This chain uses TRBV4-1 with TRBJ1-1, with 8 bases identical to TRBD1. The V and J ends lost 2 bases and 8 bases, in that order; junction bases with no gene match: 7. The CDR3 has 14 amino acids. Germline lookup yields CDR1 MGHRA and CDR2 YSYEKL. DNA of the CDR3: TGCGCCAGCAGCCAAACTTCCAGGGGGCGAGAAGCTTTCTTT. This encodes CASSQTSRGREAFF.

This chain joins TRBV14 and TRBJ2-7; D may be TRBD1 (5 bases). The CDR3 runs to 17 residues. Deletions cut 0 bases from V and 5 bases from J, with 20 bases between. Germline-derived CDR1 and CDR2 are SGHDN and FVKESK. The CDR3 coding sequence is TGTGCCAGCAGCCAAGAATATGAGGCAGGGAAGGTCCACGAGCAGTACTTC. Translated: CASSQEYEAGKVHEQYF.

This clone was recorded only once. V gene TRBV6-6 combines with J gene TRBJ2-2; D call uncertain. V lost 6 bases, J lost 4 bases, and 9 bases lay in between. The CDR3 is 13 residues long. Germline V CDR1 and CDR2: MNHNY, SVGAGI (reference sequence). The CDR3 DNA reads TGTGCCAGCAGCTGGGCCTTCACCGGGGAGCTGTTTTTT. Protein: CASSWAFTGELFF.

This chain uses TRBV13 with TRBJ2-5; D may be TRBD2 (5 bases). In germline, CDR1 is PRHDT, CDR2 FYEKMQ (reference sequence). The V end was cut by 2 bases, the J end by 5 bases, with 9 bases between. The CDR3 sequence is 13 residues long. The CDR3 protein is CASSLRGLETQYF. The CDR3 coding sequence is TGTGCCAGCAGCTTACGGGGTCTGGAGACCCAGTACTTC. Full variable domain (remainder filled in from reference TRBV13 and TRBJ2-5): AAGVIQSPRHLIKEKRETATLKCYPIPRHDTVYWYQQGPGQDPQFLISFYEKMQSDKGSIPDRFSAQQFSDYHSELNMSSLELGDSALYFCASSLRGLETQYFGPGTRLLVL.

J is TRBJ2-1 and V is TRBV19; 8 positions agree with TRBD2. With 0 bases clipped from V and 3 bases from J, the junction kept 10 bases outside the gene matches. CDR1 is LNHDA, CDR2 SQIVND, per germline (reference sequence). CDR3 length equals 18 residues. CDR3 sequence (DNA): TGTGCCAGTAGTATAGATCGGAAGCGGGGGAAACTCTACAATGAGCAGTTCTTC. Translating it yields CASSIDRKRGKLYNEQFF.